The 25 T cell receptor beta chains in this list originate from one sample, sequenced in a study of blood T cell repertoires in COVID-19. The repertoire was sequenced with immunoSEQ multiplex PCR; TCRdb's copy has only in-frame clones and lacks some. The sample holds a few hundred thousand clones, about 90% seen once. Specimen: PBMCs or T cells enriched from blood (not recorded which). Source of these receptors: a woman aged 25-40 years who had recovered from COVID-19.

The chain employs TRBV4-1 and TRBJ1-2, with 8 bases matching TRBD1. There are 15 residues in the CDR3. CDR1 and CDR2 from the germline V gene are MGHRA and YSYEKL. V trimming: 1 base; J trimming: 4 bases; junction bases outside the gene matches: 5. CDR3 in DNA: TGCGCCAGCAGCCAAGGGGACAGGCCCATCTATGGCTACACCTTC. Translating gives CASSQGDRPIYGYTF.

The rearrangement uses TRBV28 and TRBJ1-3; D is unresolved. The CDR3 has 13 residues. V gave up 7 bases and J gave up 6 bases, with 13 bases separating them. The germline V gene has CDR1 MDHEN and CDR2 SYDVKM. This CDR3 is CASKIPGENTIYF. The CDR3, as DNA: TGTGCCAGCAAAATACCGGGAGAAAACACCATATATTTT.

The V call is TRBV25-1, the J call TRBJ1-2, with D unresolved. The CDR3 has 13 amino acids. CDR1 is MGHDK, CDR2 SYGVNS, per germline. V lost 1 base to trimming and J lost 7 bases, with 10 bases between them. This CDR3 is CASSEFRTGGYTF. In nucleotides, the CDR3 is TGTGCCAGCAGTGAATTCCGAACGGGTGGCTACACCTTC.

The CDR3 bases are TGCGCCAGCAGCCAAGATCATAGTAACTATGGCTACACCTTC. Protein: CASSQDHSNYGYTF. The chain recombines TRBV4-1 with TRBJ1-2; D unclear. Germline V lookup: CDR1 MGHRA, CDR2 YSYEKL. With 0 bases removed from V and 1 base from J, the gap between germline ends came to 6 bases. The CDR3 sequence is 14 residues long.

The chain carries TRBV29-1 and TRBJ2-1; D is unresolved. There are 14 residues in the CDR3. V dropped 4 bases and J dropped 7 bases, with 17 bases sitting between them. Per germline, CDR1 SQVTM and CDR2 ANQGSEA. CDR3: CSVVERLPGNEQFF. The CDR3 coding sequence is TGCAGCGTTGTCGAGCGCCTCCCTGGGAATGAGCAGTTCTTC.

The chain has TRBV3-1 (or the pseudogene TRBV3-2) and TRBJ2-6; D is perhaps TRBD1 (5 bases). CDR1 LGHDT and CDR2 YNNKEL come from the germline V gene (reference sequence). Between the trimmed V and J ends, which lost 5 bases and 2 bases, there was a span of 13 bases. The CDR3 has 16 residues. In nucleotides, the CDR3 is TGTGCCAGCAGCTATCGCCAGGGAACTGGGGCCAACGTCCTGACTTTC. Residues: CASSYRQGTGANVLTF.

The chain links TRBV19 to TRBJ1-1; D is possibly TRBD1 (6 bases). Looked up from germline, CDR1 is LNHDA and CDR2 is SQIVND (reference sequence). With 6 bases removed from V and 2 bases from J, the gap between germline ends came to 19 bases. The CDR3 is 16 residues long. The CDR3 loop reads CASRMTGGRFNTEAFF. The DNA of the CDR3 is TGTGCCAGTAGGATGACTGGGGGCAGATTCAACACTGAAGCTTTCTTT.

The rearrangement uses TRBV5-1 and TRBJ2-1; TRBD2 matches 11 bases. This CDR3 has 16 amino acids. The V gene's germline CDR1 is SGHRS and CDR2 YFSETQ. The trim removed 6 bases at V and 4 bases at J, leaving 9 bases unmatched. For the CDR3, the DNA is TGCGCCAGCATGAGGGACGGGACTAGCGGATACAATGAGCAGTTCTTC. It codes for CASMRDGTSGYNEQFF.

The genes are TRBV10-3 and TRBJ1-5; 7 nucleotides agree with TRBD1. The V segment lost 3 bases and the J segment 4 bases; nucleotides outside the gene matches: 9. Germline CDR1 is ENHRY and CDR2 is SYGVKD. The CDR3 sequence is 16 residues long. The CDR3 spells CAISETGTAGNQPQHF. CDR3 nucleotide sequence: TGTGCCATCAGTGAAACCGGGACAGCCGGTAATCAGCCCCAGCATTTT.

J is TRBJ1-1 and V is TRBV19; D not resolved. Germline CDR1 LNHDA, CDR2 SQIVND (reference sequence). The CDR3 is made up of 14 amino acids. Trimming took off 8 bases at V and 1 base at J, with 14 bases between the two ends. This chain's CDR3 is CASRAAAENTEAFF. CDR3 sequence (DNA): TGTGCCAGTCGCGCCGCAGCGGAGAACACTGAAGCTTTCTTT.

The chain has TRBV9 and TRBJ1-1, with D unclear. The CDR3 loop spans 14 amino acids. In germline, CDR1 is SGDLS, CDR2 YYNGEE. Trimming pared 0 bases from V and 3 bases from J, leaving 9 bases between. The CDR3 is CASSVASADTEAFF. CDR3 sequence (DNA): TGTGCCAGCAGCGTAGCTAGCGCGGACACTGAAGCTTTCTTT.

This chain's CDR3 is CASSQAGPAGEQYF. CDR3 DNA: TGCGCCAGCAGTCAAGCGGGGCCAGCCGGCGAGCAGTACTTC. V is TRBV10-1 and J is TRBJ2-7; TRBD2 agrees at 7 bases. The CDR3 covers 14 residues. With V trimmed by 5 bases and J by 6 bases, 10 bases remained unmatched. The germline gives CDR1 WNHNN, CDR2 SYGVQD (reference sequence).

The rearrangement joins TRBV27 to TRBJ1-4; maybe TRBD1 (6 bases). This CDR3 region has 15 residues. Trimming pared 6 bases from V and 0 bases from J, leaving 11 bases between. Germline V gene lookup returns CDR1 MNHEY and CDR2 SMNVEV (reference sequence). The CDR3 here is CASREQGSTNEKLFF. For the CDR3, the DNA is TGTGCCAGCAGGGAACAGGGATCAACTAATGAAAAACTGTTTTTT.

This chain links TRBV4-1 with TRBJ1-1, with D perhaps TRBD1 (5 bases). V was clipped by 3 bases and J by 2 bases, with 10 bases between them. Per germline, CDR1 MGHRA and CDR2 YSYEKL. The CDR3 runs 14 residues. In DNA form, the CDR3 reads TGCGCCAGCAGCCAGGGGGGGACCAACACTGAAGCTTTCTTT. This gives the protein CASSQGGTNTEAFF.

The rearrangement uses TRBV4-2 and TRBJ2-7; D remains ambiguous. V gave up 3 bases and J gave up 6 bases, with 6 bases separating them. This CDR3 has 11 amino acids. CDR1 and CDR2 from the germline V gene are LGHNA and YNFKEQ. In DNA form, the CDR3 reads TGTGCCAGCAGCCACCAACTCGAGCAGTACTTC. Protein product: CASSHQLEQYF.

V usage is TRBV4-1 and J usage is TRBJ1-5; perhaps TRBD1 as D (5 bases). The CDR3 extends over 13 amino acids. The V gene lost 6 bases and the J gene lost 9 bases, with 15 bases spanning the gap. The V gene's germline CDR1 is MGHRA and CDR2 YSYEKL. The DNA for the CDR3 is TGCGCCAGCAGTGAAGGATCAGGGATGCCCCAGCATTTT. Its protein is CASSEGSGMPQHF.

Worth noting for this clone: Different DNA sequences within this sample yield the same CDR3. The chain is built from TRBV30 and TRBJ1-1; D is unresolved. V was clipped by 0 bases and J by 8 bases, with 7 bases between them. The CDR3 covers 11 residues. CDR1 is GTSNPN, CDR2 SVGIG, per germline (reference sequence). The CDR3 DNA sequence: TGTGCCTGGAGTGTGAGAGTGGAAGCTTTCTTT. It yields the protein CAWSVRVEAFF.

The chain uses TRBV5-1 and TRBJ2-1, with 14 positions matching TRBD2. V lost 4 bases and J lost 7; bases outside the gene matches: 10. Germline V CDR1 and CDR2: SGHRS, YFSETQ. The CDR3 consists of 17 residues. The CDR3 DNA sequence: TGCGCCAGCAGCCGGATGACTAGCGGGAGGGCCGGGAATGAGCAGTTCTTC. This gives the protein CASSRMTSGRAGNEQFF.

The CDR3 here is CASSLGSSRETQYF. DNA of the CDR3: TGCGCCAGCAGCTTGGGGAGTTCCCGTGAGACCCAGTACTTC. This chain joins TRBV5-1 and TRBJ2-5; D gene ambiguous. Germline CDR1 is SGHRS and CDR2 is YFSETQ. The CDR3 runs 14 residues. V was trimmed by 0 bases and J by 5 bases, leaving 11 bases between them.

The J gene is TRBJ2-7, the V gene TRBV27, with 9 positions matching TRBD2. J lost 3 bases, V lost 4 bases, and 4 bases had no gene match. From germline, CDR1 is MNHEY and CDR2 SMNVEV (reference sequence). The CDR3 loop spans 14 amino acids. In nucleotides, the CDR3 is TGTGCCAGCAGTTACAGCGGGGGGTACTACGAGCAGTACTTC. This gives the protein CASSYSGGYYEQYF.

V is TRBV27 and J is TRBJ1-2; weak D call: TRBD1 (5 bases). Germline V gene sequence: CDR1 MNHEY, CDR2 SMNVEV (reference sequence). The CDR3 sequence is 16 residues long. V dropped 1 base and J dropped 5 bases, with 17 bases sitting between them. The CDR3 region is CASSLFPPDIPYGYTF. In DNA, the CDR3 is TGTGCCAGCAGTTTATTCCCCCCGGACATACCATATGGCTACACCTTC.

The chain has TRBV9 and TRBJ1-2, with 7 positions matching TRBD1. V dropped 3 bases and J dropped 1; count of bases not matched to a gene: 6. The CDR3 is made up of 15 amino acids. Germline V CDR1 and CDR2: SGDLS, YYNGEE. CDR3: CASSGQGGHNYGYTF. CDR3 nucleotides: TGTGCCAGCAGCGGACAAGGGGGCCATAACTATGGCTACACCTTC. Together with reference TRBV9 and TRBJ1-2, the CDR3 gives the full variable domain: DSGVTQTPKHLITATGQRVTLRCSPRSGDLSVYWYQQSLDQGLQFLIQYYNGEERAKGNILERFSAQQFPDLHSELNLSSLELGDSALYFCASSGQGGHNYGYTFGSGTRLTVV.

The chain has TRBV2 and TRBJ1-4; tentative D call: TRBD1 (5 bases). This CDR3 has 15 residues. V shed 2 bases and J shed 5 bases, with 12 bases lying between them. The germline gives CDR1 SNHLY, CDR2 FYNNEI. Here the CDR3 DNA reads TGTGCCAGCAGTGAATTGGGGCTGGGGAATGAAAAACTGTTTTTT. It is translated as CASSELGLGNEKLFF.

CDR3 in amino acids: CASSATSGGYEQYF. The CDR3 region has the DNA TGTGCCAGCAGCGCGACTAGCGGGGGTTACGAGCAGTACTTC. The chain carries TRBV6-5 and TRBJ2-7, with 12 bases lining up with TRBD2. J was trimmed by 4 bases and V by 6 bases; bases with no gene match: 4. This CDR3 contains 14 residues. CDR1 is MNHEY, CDR2 SVGAGI, per germline.

J is TRBJ2-7 and V is TRBV20-1; tentatively, D is TRBD2 (5 bases). Germline CDR1 is DFQATT and CDR2 is SNEGSKA (reference sequence). Trimming took off 3 bases at V and 4 bases at J, with 16 bases between the two ends. The CDR3 consists of 14 residues. CDR3 in amino acids: CSASSVVGGYEQYF. In DNA form, the CDR3 reads TGCAGTGCTAGTTCGGTAGTCGGCGGGTACGAGCAGTACTTC.